This T cell receptor (beta chain) was sequenced during a study of blood T cell repertoires in COVID-19 (dated by TCRdb to between 2020 and 2021). A note on the overall study: The collaborator samples originated in the United States, Italy and Spain and spanned the acute and convalescent phases of COVID-19. The material from the prospective study consisted of cDNA or gDNA derived from T cells, B-cell-depleted T cells, or PBMCs. Deeply sampled blood TCRbeta repertoires from subjects exposed to, actively infected with, or recovered from COVID-19 were included in the dataset. A freely available public database, intended as a resource for researchers studying the immune response to SARS-CoV-2, is where the repertoires were released. Samples were obtained from the ongoing ImmuneRACE study (first 160 participants) and from 1,254 subjects provided by 6 global collaborators. The sample metadata nearly always contained a de-identified subject ID, COVID-19 status, age in years and sex. HLA class I and class II types, where available, came from metadata supplied by the sample provider rather than from assay-based typing. General study outcomes and caveats: Clinical and demographic metadata were provided uncurated, with the amount varying by source and participant.

Regarding this clone: What this receptor recognizes is not known. Base qualities are not provided; no much larger clone lies one nucleotide away.

The immunoSEQ Assay, a bias-controlled multiplex PCR, was used to amplify TCRbeta CDR3 regions from genomic DNA. On the study's bioinformatics: Nucleated cell counts per sample were estimated from amplification of reference gene primers within the assay. Sequence reads were collapsed and filtered to measure the absolute abundance of every unique TCRbeta CDR3 rearrangement. Productive Simpson clonality was computed per sample as the square root of Simpson's diversity index over productive rearrangements. TCRdb took this table from immuneACCESS and kept in-frame rearrangements with V and J called. Such tables lack part of the clones; where checked against another copy, unresolved V genes explain under half of the gap, and the rest is unexplained. The V and J calls and clone size were taken over from that table, and D and trimming were inferred from the DNA. The sample contains some 350,000 clones, more than 85% of them found a single time. The top ten constitute under 3% of the sample.

Reading the germline V gene gives CDR1 SGDLS and CDR2 YYNGEE. Including the terminal cysteine and phenylalanine, the CDR3 comprises 13 residues. Here the CDR3 DNA is all that survives: 39 bases in frame from base 1. The germline ends are 7 bases apart after V is trimmed by 3 bases and J by 1 base. Participants in the prospective study were aged roughly 18 to 90 years, lived in about two dozen United States geographic areas, and enrolled through a virtual design. In the prospective study, cohorts were assigned on the basis of participant-reported clinical history obtained from a screening survey and a study questionnaire. Recovered participants in ImmuneRACE Cohort 3 were defined as having two consecutive negative NP/OP PCR tests, clearance from a healthcare professional, or resolution of symptoms. In the prospective study, whole blood, serum and a nasopharyngeal or oropharyngeal swab were collected from each participant by mobile phlebotomists. Additional blood draws and questionnaires over a 2-month period could optionally be provided by prospective study participants. Blood samples from the prospective study were shipped frozen or at room temperature prior to DNA extraction.

This receptor was taken from a woman aged 25 to 39 who had recovered from COVID-19. The material sequenced was PBMCs or T cells enriched from blood (not recorded which). The chain is encoded by TRBV9 joined to TRBJ1-1; perhaps TRBD1 is the D gene, with 6 bases matching. The CDR3 region has the sequence CASSETGNTEAFF. The DNA sequence is TGTGCCAGCAGCGAGACAGGGAACACTGAAGCTTTCTTT.